The 6 T cell receptor beta chains given below trace back to one sample, sequenced in a study of T-cell memory formation after mild COVID-19. Each CDR3 protein is one row after TCRdb ran MiXCR on the 5' RACE reads. The sample consists of about 340,000 distinct CDR3 sequences, about 16% of them appearing once. Specimen: PBMCs or a T cell subset sorted from them (not recorded which). The source of these receptors is a young man who had mild COVID-19 (a few samples of this study predate the infection). Cell type and time point are not known.

The V and J genes are TRBV20-1 and TRBJ1-6; TRBD1 agrees at 7 bases. Germline-derived CDR1 and CDR2 are DFQATT and SNEGSKA (reference sequence). J gave up 13 bases and V 0 bases, and 9 bases lay outside the gene matches. The length of the CDR3 is 14 residues. This CDR3 reads CSARDRRGRAPLHF. CDR3 bases: TGCAGTGCTAGAGATAGGAGGGGGCGCGCTCCCCTCCACTTT.

The chain joins TRBV21-1 to TRBJ2-7; the table's D call, TRBD1, was not checked against the DNA. TRBV21-1 corresponds to a pseudogene. This CDR3 region has 17 residues. CDR3 in amino acids: CASSRSPVGGPSYEQYV. Here the CDR3 DNA reads TGTGCCAGCAGCAGGTCTCCTGTAGGGGGGCCCTCCTACGAGCAGTACGTC.

This clonotype was seen ten or more times. V and J are TRBV5-1 and TRBJ1-4; 8 bases agree with TRBD1. Per the germline V gene, CDR1 is SGHRS and CDR2 is YFSETQ. V dropped 2 bases and J dropped 5; count of bases not matched to a gene: 2. This CDR3 comprises 14 residues. CDR3 DNA sequence: TGCGCCAGCAGCTTCAACAGGGGGAATGAAAAACTGTTTTTT. Translation: CASSFNRGNEKLFF.

This clonotype turned up a few times. The V call is TRBV5-1, the J call TRBJ2-3; 15 bases fit TRBD2. The J segment lost 4 bases and the V segment lost 4 bases, leaving 10 bases of the junction unmatched. This CDR3 is 18 amino acids long. In germline, CDR1 is SGHRS, CDR2 YFSETQ. The CDR3 is CASSTQGTSGGSADTQYF. CDR3 bases: TGCGCCAGCAGCACCCAAGGGACTAGCGGGGGGTCGGCAGATACGCAGTATTTT.

This clonotype was counted at least ten times. The chain is built from TRBV28 and TRBJ1-1; D gene unclear. CDR1 and CDR2 (germline): MDHEN, SYDVKM. This CDR3 is 13 amino acids long. Deletions cut 3 bases from V and 6 bases from J, with 11 bases between. The CDR3 spells CASSFGGRPEAFF. The DNA for the CDR3 is TGTGCCAGCAGTTTCGGTGGAAGGCCTGAAGCTTTCTTT. The entire variable domain, with the rest obtained from reference TRBV28 and TRBJ1-1, is as follows: DVKVTQSSRYLVKRTGEKVFLECVQDMDHENMFWYRQDPGLGLRLIYFSYDVKMKEKGDIPEGYSVSREKKERFSLILESASTNQTSMYLCASSFGGRPEAFFGQGTRLTVV.

This clonotype came up a few times. The rearrangement links TRBV7-9 to TRBJ2-7, with 9 bases fitting TRBD2. V shed 5 bases and J 7 bases; nucleotides not matched to a gene: 15. CDR3 size: 16 residues. Looked up from germline, CDR1 is SEHNR and CDR2 is FQNEAQ (reference sequence). For the CDR3, the DNA is TGTGCCAGCAGCCCGCCTACGACTAGCGGAGTGGAGGAGCAGTACTTC. Translated, it gives CASSPPTTSGVEEQYF.